This TCR beta chain was identified during a study of blood T cell repertoires in COVID-19. V was clipped by 4 bases and J by 0 bases, with 16 bases between them. Germline V CDR1 and CDR2: LGHDT, YNNKEL (reference sequence). This CDR3 region has 17 residues. The repertoire was sequenced with immunoSEQ multiplex PCR; TCRdb's copy has only in-frame clones and lacks some. The sample shows 25,000 to 30,000 clones, 94% of them seen only once. This receptor was obtained from a human donor with active COVID-19. The donor label of this sample is uncertain. Sequencing used peripheral blood. The chain is built from TRBV3-1 (or the pseudogene TRBV3-2) and TRBJ1-3; D remains unclear. The CDR3: CASSRHDGRLSGNTIYF. The CDR3 region has the DNA TGTGCCAGCAGCCGACATGACGGCAGGCTCTCTGGAAACACCATATATTTT.